What follows are 30 T cell receptor beta chains derived from one specimen sequenced in a study of response to subunit inactivated influenza vaccine listed by TCRdb under 2018. The method behind the library was RT-PCR. Sequenced using an Illumina HiSeq 2500. TCRdb took the public reads, trimmed them with fastp at Q25, ran MiXCR for clone calling and kept in-frame beta chains. One record per CDR3 amino acid sequence lists the most common genes and DNA. The sample yields 150,000 to 200,000 distinct CDR3 sequences; less than 15% were counted once. The ten largest clonotypes hold 25% to 30% of the sample. These sequences were also reported in another study, on T cells expressing NK-cell markers. As noted in the second study: 5'RACE template switching, by which a universal primer site and unique molecular identifiers were added, was used to make TCR beta cDNA libraries.

Here the sequenced sample was CD8+ T cells sorted from PBMCs, taken approximately 12 days after vaccination. Every receptor here comes from a man in his forties or fifties who received an inactivated influenza vaccine. Donor details come from another sample of the same person, matched by shared clones.

The J gene is TRBJ2-1, the V gene TRBV27, with 11 bases fitting TRBD2. The CDR3 is made up of 15 amino acids. Germline CDR1 MNHEY, CDR2 SMNVEV (reference sequence). The J segment lost 9 bases and the V segment lost 4 bases, leaving 8 bases of the junction unmatched. This chain's CDR3 is CASSYTSGRVFEQFF. The CDR3 region has the DNA TGTGCCAGCAGTTACACTAGCGGGAGAGTCTTTGAGCAGTTCTTC.

This clonotype was recorded many times. This sequence joins TRBV12-3 or TRBV12-4 and TRBJ2-5; 10 nucleotides align to TRBD2. The V segment lost 2 bases and the J segment 2 bases; nucleotides outside the gene matches: 2. This CDR3 is 15 amino acids long. In nucleotides, the CDR3 is TGTGCCAGCAGTTTAAATAGCGGGGGGCAAGAGACCCAGTACTTC. This encodes CASSLNSGGQETQYF.

This clonotype was counted between two and nine times. This chain joins TRBV6-5 and TRBJ1-1; 8 bases align to TRBD1. Looked up from germline, CDR1 is MNHEY and CDR2 is SVGAGI. This CDR3 contains 15 residues. J gave up 3 bases and V 4 bases, and 7 bases lay outside the gene matches. The CDR3 nucleotides read TGTGCCAGCAGTTTCGAGGGACAGGTTGACACTGAAGCTTTCTTT. Translation: CASSFEGQVDTEAFF.

CDR3 nucleotides: TGTGCCAGCAGCTTAATTGGTTCCCAGCAAGACTCTGGGGCCAACGTCCTGACTTTC. This encodes CASSLIGSQQDSGANVLTF. The genes are TRBV7-3 and TRBJ2-6; D is unclear. CDR1 SGHTA and CDR2 FQGTGA come from the germline V gene. V was trimmed by 1 base and J by 0 bases, leaving 16 bases between them. CDR3 length: 19 amino acids.

The chain carries TRBV15 and TRBJ2-7; 11 bases agree with TRBD2. This CDR3 has 14 amino acids. Germline V CDR1 and CDR2: LNHNV, YYDKDF (reference sequence). V was clipped by 5 bases and J by 4 bases; unmatched bases: 4. The DNA for the CDR3 is TGTGCCACCAGCGGTACTAGCGGGAGTTACGAGCAGTACTTC. Encoded protein: CATSGTSGSYEQYF. Full variable domain (remainder filled in from reference TRBV15 and TRBJ2-7): DAMVIQNPRYQVTQFGKPVTLSCSQTLNHNVMYWYQQKSSQAPKLLFHYYDKDFNNEADTPDNFQSRRPNTSFCFLDIRSPGLGDTAMYLCATSGTSGSYEQYFGPGTRLTVT.

A few counts support this clonotype. The chain combines TRBV7-9 with TRBJ1-6; 9 bases are shared with TRBD1. The V and J ends lost 0 bases and 10 bases, in that order; junction bases with no gene match: 4. The V gene's germline CDR1 is SEHNR and CDR2 FQNEAQ (reference sequence). The CDR3 spans 15 residues. CDR3 region: CASSLATGGDSPLHF. CDR3 DNA sequence: TGTGCCAGCAGCTTAGCTACAGGGGGCGACTCACCCCTCCACTTT. Combining the CDR3 with reference TRBV7-9 and TRBJ1-6 gives the whole variable domain DTGVSQNPRHKITKRGQNVTFRCDPISEHNRLYWYRQTLGQGPEFLTYFQNEAQLEKSRLLSDRFSAERPKGSFSTLEIQRTEQGDSAMYLCASSLATGGDSPLHFGNGTRLTVT.

In this sample, this clonotype turned up a few times. The V and J genes are TRBV7-9 and TRBJ2-5, with 7 bases that match TRBD2. This CDR3 is 12 amino acids long. Germline V gene data show CDR1 as SEHNR and CDR2 as FQNEAQ (reference sequence). Germline trimming cut 3 bases from V and 9 bases from J; bases unmatched to any gene: 4. The CDR3 reads CASSLGGQAQYF. As DNA, the CDR3 is TGTGCCAGCAGCTTGGGAGGGCAGGCCCAGTACTTC.

This chain uses TRBV19 with TRBJ2-1, with 8 bases aligning to TRBD2. Germline V gene data show CDR1 as LNHDA and CDR2 as SQIVND (reference sequence). The junction had 8 bases not matched to a gene; V was cut back by 9 bases and J by 13 bases. This CDR3 is 11 amino acids long. The CDR3 DNA is TGTGCCAGCTTGGGAGCGGGAGCCCAGTTCTTC. This encodes CASLGAGAQFF.

This clonotype turned up a few times. The chain carries TRBV6-1 and TRBJ2-1, with 8 bases aligning to TRBD2. CDR1 and CDR2 from the germline V gene are MNHNS and SASEGT. The CDR3 contains 13 residues. This CDR3 reads CVLTSGAYNEQFF. CDR3 nucleotide sequence: TGTGTCCTAACTAGCGGAGCCTACAATGAGCAGTTCTTC.

The rearrangement joins TRBV27 to TRBJ2-1; TRBD2 agrees at 7 bases. The CDR3 extends over 15 amino acids. The junction had 3 bases not matched to a gene; V was cut back by 1 base and J by 3 bases. In germline, CDR1 is MNHEY, CDR2 SMNVEV (reference sequence). The CDR3 coding sequence is TGTGCCAGCAGTTTATACGCGGGGGACTACAATGAGCAGTTCTTC. Protein sequence: CASSLYAGDYNEQFF.

This clonotype was counted a few times. The V gene is TRBV29-1, the J gene TRBJ2-1; D gene unclear. Per the germline V gene, CDR1 is SQVTM and CDR2 is ANQGSEA. This CDR3 spans 14 amino acids. V lost 3 bases and J lost 1, with 10 bases in between. For the CDR3, the DNA is TGCAGCGTTGAGGGGAAGGGTTCCTACAATGAGCAGTTCTTC. Residues: CSVEGKGSYNEQFF.

Only a few counts were recorded for this clonotype. This chain joins TRBV20-1 and TRBJ1-6; D is perhaps TRBD1 (6 bases). The CDR3 contains 14 residues. Germline CDR1 and CDR2: DFQATT and SNEGSKA (reference sequence). Trimming removed 1 base at V and 17 bases at J, with 21 bases between. The CDR3 protein is CSARAGTTLAAIHF. CDR3 bases: TGCAGTGCTAGAGCCGGGACAACACTCGCGGCGATCCACTTT.

The chain joins TRBV19 to TRBJ1-5; D is uncertain. Germline loops: CDR1 LNHDA, CDR2 SQIVND (reference sequence). This CDR3 has 17 residues. V was clipped by 5 bases and J by 1 base, with 18 bases between them. CDR3 bases: TGTGCCAGTAGTCTATGGGCATCCCAGACAAGCAATCAGCCCCAGCATTTT. Translation: CASSLWASQTSNQPQHF.

The chain combines TRBV5-1 with TRBJ1-1, with 8 positions matching TRBD1. Germline loops: CDR1 SGHRS, CDR2 YFSETQ. V trimming: 6 bases; J trimming: 3 bases; junction bases outside the gene matches: 10. This CDR3 comprises 15 residues. The CDR3 region has the DNA TGCGCCAGCACTCTCCTGGACAGGGAAGACACTGAAGCTTTCTTT. The encoded protein is CASTLLDREDTEAFF.

The rearrangement joins TRBV6-1 to TRBJ2-4; 8 nucleotides align to TRBD2. V trimming: 6 bases; J trimming: 9 bases; junction bases outside the gene matches: 13. CDR1 is MNHNS and CDR2 is SASEGT in the germline V gene. The CDR3 is made up of 15 amino acids. The CDR3: CASSPSSGLGSIQYF. The CDR3 nucleotides are TGTGCCAGCAGCCCCTCCTCGGGACTAGGCAGCATTCAGTACTTC.

V gene TRBV29-1 combines with J gene TRBJ2-2; 10 bases map to TRBD1. The CDR3 is made up of 16 amino acids. Germline CDR1 and CDR2: SQVTM and ANQGSEA. The V segment lost 6 bases and the J segment 1 base; nucleotides outside the gene matches: 8. The CDR3 coding sequence is TGCAGCGTCGAAACCCGGGACAGGGGGAACACCGGGGAGCTGTTTTTT. Amino acids: CSVETRDRGNTGELFF.

The chain joins TRBV13 to TRBJ2-1, with D hard to call. The CDR3 is 15 amino acids. V lost 6 bases to trimming and J lost 6 bases, with 18 bases between them. Germline V gives CDR1 PRHDT, CDR2 FYEKMQ (reference sequence). The CDR3 DNA sequence: TGTGCCAGCAGTCAAGACCGTGCTTGGGTCAATGAGCAGTTCTTC. It encodes CASSQDRAWVNEQFF.

Only a few counts were recorded for this clonotype. The chain has TRBV9 and TRBJ2-1, with D unresolved. The CDR3 contains 16 residues. The V end was cut by 2 bases, the J end by 2 bases, with 14 bases between. Germline assignment: CDR1 SGDLS and CDR2 YYNGEE. CDR3 nucleotide sequence: TGTGCCAGCAGCGTGGACGGTACCCCCGCCTACAATGAGCAGTTCTTC. The encoded protein is CASSVDGTPAYNEQFF.

The chain employs TRBV29-1 and TRBJ2-1, with 7 bases lining up with TRBD2. Germline values: CDR1 SQVTM, CDR2 ANQGSEA. The V gene end was trimmed by 4 bases and the J gene end by 6 bases; junction bases not matched to a gene: 9. The CDR3 loop spans 14 amino acids. The CDR3 nucleotides read TGCAGCGTTGTGATCGGGACTACGGGCAATGAGCAGTTCTTC. Translated, it gives CSVVIGTTGNEQFF.

The chain uses TRBV3-1 and TRBJ2-7; possibly TRBD1 or TRBD2 for D (5 bases each). The germline V gene has CDR1 LGHDT and CDR2 YNNKEL (reference sequence). The CDR3 is 19 residues long. V gave up 1 base and J gave up 2 bases, with 24 bases separating them. The CDR3 protein is CASSQVSDLFGTEAYEQYF. Written as DNA, the CDR3 is TGTGCCAGCAGCCAAGTATCGGACCTCTTCGGGACCGAAGCCTACGAGCAGTACTTC.

With respect to this clonotype: At one boundary the junction diverges from the germline segment, which might be a read error. The V gene is TRBV6-2 or TRBV6-3, the J gene TRBJ2-1; no clear D gene. The CDR3 contains 12 residues. The germline V gene encodes CDR1 MNHEY and CDR2 SVGEGT. CDR3 DNA sequence: TGTGCCAGCAGTCCTGGCTACACTGAGCAGTTCTTC. Its protein is CASSPGYTEQFF.

This clonotype was counted ten times or more. V and J are TRBV29-1 and TRBJ2-7; 8 bases align to TRBD1. V was clipped by 8 bases and J by 3 bases; unmatched bases: 12. CDR3 length: 14 amino acids. Per the germline V gene, CDR1 is SQVTM and CDR2 is ANQGSEA. CDR3 loop: CSCSFRGRDYEQYF. CDR3 nucleotides: TGCAGCTGCTCGTTCAGGGGGCGCGACTACGAGCAGTACTTC.

The chain uses TRBV7-9 and TRBJ2-4, with TRBD1 matching over 8 bases. The trim removed 3 bases at V and 1 base at J, leaving 2 bases unmatched. Germline loops: CDR1 SEHNR, CDR2 FQNEAQ (reference sequence). This CDR3 comprises 15 residues. CDR3 loop: CASSFWTGAKNIQYF. The CDR3 DNA reads TGTGCCAGCAGCTTTTGGACAGGGGCCAAAAACATTCAGTACTTC. Full variable domain (rest looked up from reference TRBV7-9 and TRBJ2-4): DTGVSQNPRHKITKRGQNVTFRCDPISEHNRLYWYRQTLGQGPEFLTYFQNEAQLEKSRLLSDRFSAERPKGSFSTLEIQRTEQGDSAMYLCASSFWTGAKNIQYFGAGTRLSVL.

The chain has TRBV6-1 and TRBJ1-1, with D perhaps TRBD1 (6 bases). This CDR3 has 15 residues. Trimming shortened V by 5 bases and J by 6 bases, and 19 bases separated the two germline ends. Germline V CDR1 and CDR2: MNHNS, SASEGT. Here the CDR3 DNA reads TGTGCCAGCAGTATCCGACAGGATACTGAGTCTGAAGCTTTCTTT. Amino acids: CASSIRQDTESEAFF.

This clonotype was seen at least ten times. The J gene is TRBJ1-5, the V gene TRBV28, with 7 bases aligning to TRBD1. Germline values: CDR1 MDHEN, CDR2 SYDVKM. The trim removed 7 bases at V and 3 bases at J, leaving 6 bases unmatched. CDR3 size: 14 residues. The CDR3 spells CASNAGQANQPQHF. CDR3 bases: TGTGCCAGCAACGCCGGACAGGCCAATCAGCCCCAGCATTTT.

The chain uses TRBV12-3 or TRBV12-4 and TRBJ2-7; D is unresolved. CDR3 length: 16 residues. V was trimmed by 3 bases and J by 0 bases, leaving 15 bases between them. CDR3 bases: TGTGCCAGCAGTTTCAAAGTCGGCTCAACCTCCTACGAGCAGTACTTC. Translated, it gives CASSFKVGSTSYEQYF.

A few counts support this clonotype. The chain employs TRBV12-3 or TRBV12-4 and TRBJ2-5; D is perhaps TRBD2 (6 bases). The V end lost 6 bases, the J end lost 5 bases, and 13 bases lay between the germline ends. This CDR3 has 13 residues. The CDR3, as DNA: TGTGCCAGCAGCGGGGGTCGAATGGAGACCCAGTACTTC. Translation: CASSGGRMETQYF.

The chain links TRBV6-1 to TRBJ2-3; 12 nucleotides align to TRBD2. CDR3 size: 16 residues. Per germline, CDR1 MNHNS and CDR2 SASEGT. The junction had 11 bases not matched to a gene; V was cut back by 9 bases and J by 4 bases. The CDR3 nucleotides read TGTGCCAGTGGGGATCCTAGCGGGGGGGCATCAGATACGCAGTATTTT. Translated: CASGDPSGGASDTQYF.

The rearrangement uses TRBV13 and TRBJ2-2; 10 bases are a match to TRBD1. The germline V gene encodes CDR1 PRHDT and CDR2 FYEKMQ (reference sequence). There are 16 residues in the CDR3. V dropped 4 bases and J dropped 4; count of bases not matched to a gene: 6. The CDR3 DNA reads as TGTGCCAGCAGCTCCTTTGGGGACAGGGGCACCGGGGAGCTGTTTTTT. This gives the protein CASSSFGDRGTGELFF.

This clonotype was detected a few times. This chain connects TRBV11-1 to TRBJ2-3; 14 nucleotides agree with TRBD2. The CDR3 sequence is 18 residues long. V trimming: 5 bases; J trimming: 2 bases; junction bases outside the gene matches: 9. Per the germline V gene, CDR1 is SGHAT and CDR2 is FQDESV (reference sequence). CDR3 sequence: CASSTWTSGRTNTDTQYF. The CDR3 DNA sequence: TGTGCCAGCAGCACCTGGACTAGCGGGAGGACGAACACAGATACGCAGTATTTT. The full variable domain, rest sourced from reference TRBV11-1 and TRBJ2-3, is EAEVAQSPRYKITEKSQAVAFWCDPISGHATLYWYRQILGQGPELLVQFQDESVVDDSQLPKDRFSAERLKGVDSTLKIQPAELGDSAMYLCASSTWTSGRTNTDTQYFGPGTRLTVL.